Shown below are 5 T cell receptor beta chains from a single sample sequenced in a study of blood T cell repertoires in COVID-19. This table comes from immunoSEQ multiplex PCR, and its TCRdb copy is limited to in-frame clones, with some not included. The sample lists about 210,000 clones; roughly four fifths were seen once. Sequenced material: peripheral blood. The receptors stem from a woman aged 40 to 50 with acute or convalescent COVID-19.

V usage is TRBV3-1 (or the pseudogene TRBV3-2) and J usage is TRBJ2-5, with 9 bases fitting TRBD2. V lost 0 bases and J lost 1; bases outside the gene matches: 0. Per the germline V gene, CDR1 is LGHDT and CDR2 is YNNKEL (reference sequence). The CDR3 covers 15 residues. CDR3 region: CASSQEGLAQETQYF. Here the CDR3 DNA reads TGTGCCAGCAGCCAAGAGGGACTAGCCCAAGAGACCCAGTACTTC.

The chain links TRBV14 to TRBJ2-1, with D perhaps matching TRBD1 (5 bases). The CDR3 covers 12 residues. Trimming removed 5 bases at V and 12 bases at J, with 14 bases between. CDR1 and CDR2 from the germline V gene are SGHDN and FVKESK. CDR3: CASSASGIAQFF. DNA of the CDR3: TGTGCCAGCAGCGCCTCAGGGATTGCGCAGTTCTTC.

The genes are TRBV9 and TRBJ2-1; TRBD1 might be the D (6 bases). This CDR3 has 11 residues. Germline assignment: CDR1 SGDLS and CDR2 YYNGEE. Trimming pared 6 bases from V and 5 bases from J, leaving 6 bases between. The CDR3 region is CASNRDNEQFF. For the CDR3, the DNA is TGTGCCAGCAACAGGGACAATGAGCAGTTCTTC.

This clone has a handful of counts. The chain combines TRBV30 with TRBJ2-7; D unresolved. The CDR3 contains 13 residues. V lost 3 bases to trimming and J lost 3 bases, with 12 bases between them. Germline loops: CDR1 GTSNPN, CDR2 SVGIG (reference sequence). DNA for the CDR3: TGTGCCTGGAGGTCCCCGGCTAGCTACGAGCAGTACTTC. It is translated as CAWRSPASYEQYF.

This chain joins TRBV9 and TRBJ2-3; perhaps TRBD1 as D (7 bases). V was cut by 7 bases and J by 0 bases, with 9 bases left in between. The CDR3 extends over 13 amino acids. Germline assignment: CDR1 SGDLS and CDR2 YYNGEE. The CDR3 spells CASAGQSTDTQYF. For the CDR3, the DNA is TGTGCCAGCGCGGGACAGAGCACAGATACGCAGTATTTT.